This TCR beta chain stems from a study of T cells in Graves' hyperthyroidism and ophthalmopathy (dated by TCRdb to between 2018 and 2021). Turning to the overall study: Peripheral blood samples were taken at initial diagnosis, before any treatment was given. To identify TCR V-J signatures that set the groups apart, the researchers used a discovery cohort of more than 95 patients, made up of roughly 45 with Graves' ophthalmopathy and 57 with stable Graves' hyperthyroidism. An independent validation cohort of some 18 hyperthyroidism patients and 17 patients who later progressed to ophthalmopathy tested prospective prediction of ophthalmopathy. The 75 to 100 discovery patients were divided at random into training and test sets in a 7:3 ratio. In roughly six Graves' hyperthyroidism patients, the study also compared T-cell repertoires from thyroid tissue with T-cell repertoires from blood. After blood sampling, hyperthyroidism patients were treated with methimazole at a starting dose of 30 mg daily, and ophthalmopathy patients were treated with high-dose intravenous methylprednisolone. According to the paper, TCR Vbeta CDR3 sequencing was carried out on 135 peripheral blood samples, which came from more than 40 ophthalmopathy, 70 to 80 hyperthyroidism and roughly 17 progressor patients. Study-level results and caveats: No statistical method was used to set the sample size in advance, and investigators knew the group allocation. A 13 V-J signature model separated ophthalmopathy from stable hyperthyroidism, with about 90% sensitivity and 81.08% specificity in cross-validation and 80%/75% in testing. Most expanded thyroid clonotypes (frequency above 0.001) were also detected in blood, a finding suggesting that blood repertoires may reflect thyroid immune responses. In validation, the model predicted progression to ophthalmopathy with 55% to 71% sensitivity and 72.22% specificity, a median of about 6.7 months before onset.

The TCR beta CDR3 regions were amplified from RNA transcripts. The first round of RT-PCR for the TCR CDR3 was performed with the HTBI primer set and the Qiagen OneStep RT-PCR kit. Libraries were constructed in a second round of multiplex PCR, after which size selection and purification were performed. Paired-end sequencing of the libraries was performed with 100 bp reads on an Illumina HiSeq2000. On the study's bioinformatics: SOAPnuke was used to process the raw data, with reads discarded if the reads contained adapters or uncalled bases, had a mean Phred below 15, or lacked an exact constant-primer or identifier match. High-quality paired reads were merged with COPE v1.2.5, and unique nucleotide sequences were defined as clonotypes. MiTCR v1.1 was used to align the clonotypes against IMGT TRBV, TRBD and TRBJ reference segments. The analysis included only V-J combinations with a frequency above 0.0001, which together covered about 99% of the repertoires. The TCS score was defined as the ratio of F50 (clonal expansion) to E x V (chaos), calculated using BLOSUM62-based TCRdist between CDR3 peptides within each V-J. Welch's t-statistics and random forest reduced around 550 V-J features to some 14, which were used in a naive Bayes classifier (R e1071). TCRdb applied fastp at Q25 and MiXCR to the public reads, then kept only in-frame beta chains. Here each entry gathers all rows of one CDR3 protein and keeps the most common genes and DNA. None of the V and J calls come from the authors' own analysis; TCRdb made them. Counted in this sample were about 280,000 distinct CDR3 sequences; 25% to 30% of them appeared once. The ten largest clones capture approximately 30% of the sample.

About this clonotype itself: The antigen it binds to is not known. No much larger clone exists at a distance of one base, and base qualities are not known.

Hyperthyroidism patients were aged 18 to 65 years and newly diagnosed, with disease duration of less than 2 months. The study excluded patients with uncontrolled infections, other autoimmune diseases, pregnancy or lactation. Diagnoses were based on clinical symptoms, serum thyroxine and TRAb, thyroid ultrasound and orbital computed tomography. Blood from progressor patients was drawn when they were first diagnosed with hyperthyroidism, before any ophthalmopathy symptoms appeared. PBMCs were isolated from 7.5 to 10 ml of fresh peripheral blood by Ficoll-Paque density gradient centrifugation. Progressor patients were defined as those initially diagnosed with Graves' hyperthyroidism in whom ophthalmopathy developed during follow-up. Total RNA was extracted with Trizol reagent, and quality was checked on an Agilent 2100 Bioanalyzer. Here V drops 2 bases and J drops 7 bases, and the junction holds 10 bases not matched to any gene. Including cysteine and phenylalanine, the CDR3 has 15 amino acids. Left in the record is the CDR3 DNA by itself, 45 bases read in frame from the first base. CDR1 and CDR2, looked up from the germline V gene (reference sequence), are DFQATT and SNEGSKA.

Input material: blood. Recombination linked TRBV20-1 to TRBJ2-2, and 7 bases in between align with TRBD2. This clonotype was obtained from a man in his forties or fifties with Graves' hyperthyroidism that later progressed to Graves' ophthalmopathy. The nucleotide sequence reads TGCAGTGCTAGATGGGGACTAAAGTTGGACGGGGAGCTGTTTTTT. This yields the protein CSARWGLKLDGELFF.